The 13 T cell receptor beta chains below were found in one sample sequenced in a study of blood T cells in healthy people across ages. Sample-barcoded 5' priming and a J-beta primer mix drove a second PCR of roughly 7 to 11 cycles. TCRdb redid the calling of the 5' RACE reads with MiXCR, one entry per CDR3 protein. The data contain more than 1.4 million distinct CDR3 sequences, approximately 42% of them singletons. The sequencing input was blood. All receptors derive from a woman aged 18-35 years in good health.

This clonotype was seen at least ten times. The CDR3 sequence is CASSLAGVHGYTF. In DNA form, the CDR3 reads TGTGCCAGCAGTTTAGCAGGGGTCCATGGCTACACCTTC. The gene calls are TRBV12-3 or TRBV12-4 and TRBJ1-2; D may be TRBD1 (5 bases). The V and J ends lost 0 bases and 6 bases respectively, with 8 bases between them. The CDR3 is 13 amino acids.

The chain combines TRBV20-1 with TRBJ2-1; possible D gene TRBD1, 6 bases. Germline-derived CDR1 and CDR2 are DFQATT and SNEGSKA (reference sequence). V lost 3 bases and J 0 bases, leaving 9 bases between the germline ends. The CDR3 totals 14 residues. The CDR3 region is CSASPGDSYNEQFF. CDR3 nucleotides: TGCAGTGCTAGCCCAGGGGACTCCTACAATGAGCAGTTCTTC.

The chain is built from TRBV5-1 and TRBJ1-1; the D gene is possibly TRBD1 (5 bases). This CDR3 has 15 amino acids. Germline loops: CDR1 SGHRS, CDR2 YFSETQ. V was shortened by 5 bases and J by 2 bases, with 16 bases between the two germline ends. This chain's CDR3 is CASRLGDLGNTEAFF. The CDR3, as DNA: TGCGCCAGCAGGCTAGGGGACCTAGGTAACACTGAAGCTTTCTTT.

V gene TRBV20-1 combines with J gene TRBJ1-1; D is ambiguous. Germline assignment: CDR1 DFQATT and CDR2 SNEGSKA (reference sequence). Trimming cost V 6 bases and J 0 bases, with 14 bases left between them. This CDR3 is built from 14 residues. Written as DNA, the CDR3 is TGCAGTGCCCTAGACGGCAGGATGAACACTGAAGCTTTCTTT. It codes for CSALDGRMNTEAFF.

This clonotype was detected ten times or more. In nucleotides, the CDR3 is TGTGCCAGCAGCTTAGAACTCGACAATGAGCAGTTCTTC. Translated, it gives CASSLELDNEQFF. V and J are TRBV7-2 and TRBJ2-1; no clear D. Germline CDR1 and CDR2: SGHTA and FQGNSA. The CDR3 has 13 amino acids. The V and J ends lost 1 base and 5 bases respectively, with 6 bases between them.

The chain employs TRBV9 and TRBJ2-1; 8 bases are a match to TRBD2. Unmatched junction bases numbered 0, after V lost 0 bases and J lost 7 bases. Germline V gives CDR1 SGDLS, CDR2 YYNGEE. CDR3 length equals 13 residues. CDR3 loop: CASSVGLANEQFF. In DNA form, the CDR3 reads TGTGCCAGCAGCGTAGGACTAGCGAATGAGCAGTTCTTC. Full variable domain (missing parts from reference TRBV9 and TRBJ2-1): DSGVTQTPKHLITATGQRVTLRCSPRSGDLSVYWYQQSLDQGLQFLIQYYNGEERAKGNILERFSAQQFPDLHSELNLSSLELGDSALYFCASSVGLANEQFFGPGTRLTVL.

V usage is TRBV5-6 and J usage is TRBJ2-4, with D uncertain. This CDR3 region has 15 residues. Trimming stripped 2 bases from V and 13 bases from J, with 22 bases between. CDR1 is SGHDT, CDR2 YYEEEE, per germline. In nucleotides, the CDR3 is TGTGCCAGCAGCTTAGGAACCTCACTCGAAGTGGAGCAGTACTTC. Translated: CASSLGTSLEVEQYF. Together with reference TRBV5-6 and TRBJ2-4, the CDR3 gives the full variable domain: DAGVTQSPTHLIKTRGQQVTLRCSPKSGHDTVSWYQQALGQGPQFIFQYYEEEERQRGNFPDRFSGHQFPNYSSELNVNALLLGDSALYLCASSLGTSLEVEQYFGAGTRLSVL.

The chain links TRBV7-2 to TRBJ1-2, with TRBD1 identical over 7 bases. The CDR3 totals 14 residues. CDR1 SGHTA and CDR2 FQGNSA come from the germline V gene. With V trimmed by 8 bases and J by 3 bases, 9 bases remained unmatched. The chain's CDR3 is CASGLRGQDYGYTF. CDR3 DNA sequence: TGTGCCAGCGGACTACGCGGACAGGACTATGGCTACACCTTC.

This clonotype was picked up one time. The chain links TRBV12-3 or TRBV12-4 to TRBJ2-3; D is undetermined. V gave up 1 base and J gave up 15 bases, with 23 bases separating them. The CDR3 contains 15 residues. The CDR3 loop is CASSLGGRSTDTEYF. The CDR3 DNA follows: TGTGCCAGCAGTTTAGGTGGGCGCAGCACAGATACGGAATATTTT.

This rearrangement joins TRBV25-1 to TRBJ2-2; 7 bases align to TRBD2. This CDR3 is 16 amino acids long. J gave up 2 bases and V 6 bases, and 9 bases lay outside the gene matches. Per the germline V gene, CDR1 is MGHDK and CDR2 is SYGVNS. CDR3 sequence: CASRDFPGGNTGELFF. In DNA, the CDR3 is TGTGCCAGCAGGGATTTCCCGGGGGGTAACACCGGGGAGCTGTTTTTT.

This rearrangement joins TRBV9 to TRBJ2-5; TRBD2 matches 8 bases. V lost 3 bases to trimming and J lost 5 bases; unmatched junction nucleotides: 12. The V gene's germline CDR1 is SGDLS and CDR2 YYNGEE. CDR3 length: 16 residues. DNA for the CDR3: TGTGCCAGCAGCGCTTTTAGCGGGGTATCGACGGAGACCCAGTACTTC. Amino acid sequence: CASSAFSGVSTETQYF.

This clonotype was detected a few times. The rearrangement joins TRBV29-1 to TRBJ2-1, with TRBD2 matching 9 bases. V dropped 7 bases and J dropped 4; count of bases not matched to a gene: 8. Germline lookup yields CDR1 SQVTM and CDR2 ANQGSEA. This CDR3 spans 14 amino acids. This chain's CDR3 is CSGLGTSLYNEQFF. The DNA for the CDR3 is TGCAGCGGCCTCGGGACTAGCCTATACAATGAGCAGTTCTTC.

The rearrangement joins TRBV3-1 to TRBJ2-5, with D tentatively TRBD2 (5 bases). Trimming cost V 1 base and J 5 bases, with 17 bases left between them. The CDR3 has 16 residues. The germline gives CDR1 LGHDT, CDR2 YNNKEL (reference sequence). The CDR3 loop is CASSQGTQPLGETQYF. The CDR3 DNA follows: TGTGCCAGCAGCCAAGGGACTCAACCCCTTGGGGAGACCCAGTACTTC.